This TCR beta chain came from a study of beta chain features in type 1 diabetes. Study background: Analysis included over 90 million sorted cells drawn from all samples.

Study-level results: In the patient group, naive, central memory and Treg TCRB repertoires seemed more alike than in the healthy donor group.

Since all of the isolated RNA was reverse transcribed, expressed TCRB transcripts were what got sequenced. Sequencing was performed with immunoSEQ multiplex PCR; in TCRdb, only in-frame clones are kept and a portion is missing. The repertoire holds under 300,000 clones, 7% to 9% seen once, with 0.9% to 1.2% in the top ten. Without exception, sorted populations had purity beyond 95%. This clone was observed a few times. The antigen remains undetermined. The sample comprised central memory CD4+ T cells from blood. This clonotype was sampled from a woman aged 18-35 years in good health.

In DNA, the CDR3 is TGCGCCAGCAGCGTAGGACTAGCGGGGGCACTAGGCATTCAGTACTTC. Translated: CASSVGLAGALGIQYF. The chain couples TRBV5-1 to TRBJ2-4; 13 nucleotides line up with TRBD2. In germline, CDR1 is SGHRS, CDR2 YFSETQ. The CDR3 is 16 amino acids. V shed 4 bases, J shed 9 bases, and the junction held 10 bases outside the gene matches.